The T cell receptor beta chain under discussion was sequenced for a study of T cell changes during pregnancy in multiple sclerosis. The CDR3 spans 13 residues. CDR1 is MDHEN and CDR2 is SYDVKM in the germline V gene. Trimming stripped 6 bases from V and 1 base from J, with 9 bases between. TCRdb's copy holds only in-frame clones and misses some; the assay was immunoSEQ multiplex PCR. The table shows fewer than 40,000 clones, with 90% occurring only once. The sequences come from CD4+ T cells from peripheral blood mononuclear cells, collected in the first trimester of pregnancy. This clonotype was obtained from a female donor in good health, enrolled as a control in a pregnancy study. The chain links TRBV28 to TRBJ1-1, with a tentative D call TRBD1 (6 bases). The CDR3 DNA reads TGTGCCAGCAGGAGGACAGCGAACACTGAAGCTTTCTTT. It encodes CASRRTANTEAFF. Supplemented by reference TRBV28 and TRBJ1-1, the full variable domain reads DVKVTQSSRYLVKRTGEKVFLECVQDMDHENMFWYRQDPGLGLRLIYFSYDVKMKEKGDIPEGYSVSREKKERFSLILESASTNQTSMYLCASRRTANTEAFFGQGTRLTVV.